The clone carrying this T cell receptor (beta chain) came up many times. Antigen unknown. These data belong to a study of CD8 T cells in ankylosing spondylitis. Findings and caveats of the study: Ankylosing spondylitis blood appeared to carry a characteristic TCR beta motif of several highly homologous variants. Disease-linked clones reportedly showed significant enrichment in matched ankylosing spondylitis synovial fluid. Clones linked to disease, bearing a CD8+ phenotype, were relatively rare in peripheral blood. Previous work reported some of these motif variants in the synovial fluid and blood of reactive arthritis.

Preparation of TCR beta libraries was done by quantitative 5'-RACE with molecular barcodes. TCRdb processed the 5' RACE reads anew with MiXCR; each CDR3 protein has one entry. The data show hundreds of thousands of distinct CDR3 sequences, about 13% seen once. Trimming cost V 5 bases and J 9 bases; bases outside gene matches: 16. The CDR3 consists of 16 residues. This TCR was recovered from a male donor with ankylosing spondylitis. The V and J genes are TRBV12-3 or TRBV12-4 and TRBJ2-3; TRBD2 aligns across 8 bases. What was sequenced was blood, either unsorted or a sorted T cell fraction (not recorded which). The CDR3: CASSPRGGGGPRTQYF. The CDR3 DNA reads as TGTGCCAGCAGTCCCCGGGGGGGGGGAGGGCCGAGAACGCAGTATTTT.